This TCR beta chain originates from a study of blood T cell repertoires in COVID-19. Study-wide context: COVID-19 samples from acute and convalescent phases originated in the United States, Italy and Spain. In each case, the material was cDNA or gDNA derived from T cells, B-cell-depleted T cells, or PBMCs.

In the original analysis: By means of reference gene primer amplification, nucleated cell counts were estimated. The data were produced by immunoSEQ multiplex PCR, yet TCRdb's version contains in-frame clones alone and is incomplete. V and J calls and clone size are those listed in that table; D and trimming were worked out from the DNA. This table holds about 6,600 clones, 85% to 90% found once. The CDR3 length is 16 residues. V trimming: 5 bases; J trimming: 2 bases; junction bases outside the gene matches: 9. Germline CDR1 is SGHAT and CDR2 is FQNNGV. J is TRBJ2-7 and V is TRBV11-2; 10 bases are shared with TRBD1. Sequencing was done on a sample of peripheral blood. The clonotype was recovered from a man of 80 years or more with active COVID-19. Here the CDR3 reads CASSHYRTGGAYEQYF. CDR3 sequence (DNA): TGTGCCAGCAGCCACTACCGGACAGGGGGGGCCTACGAGCAGTACTTC.